One sample yielded the 5 T cell receptor beta chains listed below, sequenced in a study of blood T cell repertoires in COVID-19. Measured with immunoSEQ multiplex PCR; TCRdb has only the in-frame clones, and not every one. The sample records under 250,000 clones, under 90% being singletons. The sequenced sample consisted of peripheral blood. The receptors stem from a man aged 45-65 years with COVID-19, enrolled during active disease.

The CDR3 nucleotides are TGTGCCACCAGTGACCTCGGGAGGGGGCAGACTAAAGAGACCCAGTACTTC. It is translated as CATSDLGRGQTKETQYF. V and J are TRBV24-1 and TRBJ2-5; a weak D match, TRBD2 (8 bases). The ends were cut back, 4 bases at V and 3 bases at J, with 20 bases in the middle. The CDR3 runs to 17 residues. Per the germline V gene, CDR1 is KGHDR and CDR2 is SFDVKD.

The chain combines TRBV6-2 or TRBV6-3 with TRBJ1-2; no reliable D call. V gave up 0 bases and J gave up 4 bases, with 9 bases separating them. From germline, CDR1 is MNHEY and CDR2 SVGEGT. The CDR3 runs to 14 residues. The CDR3 here is CASSYSGSTYGYTF. DNA of the CDR3: TGTGCCAGCAGTTACTCGGGCAGCACCTATGGCTACACCTTC.

The gene calls are TRBV2 and TRBJ2-2, with D maybe TRBD1 (6 bases). The CDR3 is 17 residues long. The germline CDR1 and CDR2 sequences are SNHLY and FYNNEI. Trimming pared 6 bases from V and 0 bases from J, leaving 17 bases between. The CDR3 loop is CASRIRAGDANTGELFF. The CDR3 region has the DNA TGTGCCAGCAGAATTCGTGCAGGGGACGCGAACACCGGGGAGCTGTTTTTT. Full variable domain (remainder filled in from reference TRBV2 and TRBJ2-2): EPEVTQTPSHQVTQMGQEVILRCVPISNHLYFYWYRQILGQKVEFLVSFYNNEISEKSEIFDDQFSVERPDGSNFTLKIRSTKLEDSAMYFCASRIRAGDANTGELFFGEGSRLTVL.

This chain connects TRBV19 to TRBJ2-2; TRBD2 might be the D (6 bases). Trimming cost V 3 bases and J 7 bases, with 12 bases left between them. The CDR3 runs 14 residues. CDR1 is LNHDA, CDR2 SQIVND, per germline (reference sequence). In nucleotides, the CDR3 is TGTGCCAGTAGTATTGGCGGGGATCTCGGGGAGCTGTTTTTT. Translated: CASSIGGDLGELFF.

The chain has TRBV6-5 and TRBJ1-6; unclear D gene. Germline V lookup: CDR1 MNHEY, CDR2 SVGAGI. The CDR3 has 13 amino acids. V lost 6 bases to trimming and J lost 13 bases, with 16 bases between them. The CDR3 reads CASRTGTGSPLHF. The CDR3 nucleotides read TGTGCCAGCAGAACCGGAACGGGGAGCCCCCTCCACTTT.